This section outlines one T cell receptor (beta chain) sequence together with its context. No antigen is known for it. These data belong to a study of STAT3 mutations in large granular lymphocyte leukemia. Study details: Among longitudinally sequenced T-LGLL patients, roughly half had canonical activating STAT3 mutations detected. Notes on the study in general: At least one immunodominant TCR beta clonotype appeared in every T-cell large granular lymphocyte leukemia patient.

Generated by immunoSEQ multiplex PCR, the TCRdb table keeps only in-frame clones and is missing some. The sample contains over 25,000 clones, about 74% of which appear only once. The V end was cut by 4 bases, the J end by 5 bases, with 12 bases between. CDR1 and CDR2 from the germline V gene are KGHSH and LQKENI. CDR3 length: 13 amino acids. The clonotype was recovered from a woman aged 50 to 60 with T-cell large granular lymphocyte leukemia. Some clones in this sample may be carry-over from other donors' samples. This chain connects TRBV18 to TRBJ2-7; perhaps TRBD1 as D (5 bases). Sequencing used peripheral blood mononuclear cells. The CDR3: CASSLQGIDEQYF. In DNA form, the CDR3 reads TGTGCCAGCTCACTTCAGGGAATTGACGAGCAGTACTTC. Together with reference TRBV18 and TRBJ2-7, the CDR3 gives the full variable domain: NAGVMQNPRHLVRRRGQEARLRCSPMKGHSHVYWYRQLPEEGLKFMVYLQKENIIDESGMPKERFSAEFPKEGPSILRIQQVVRGDSAAYFCASSLQGIDEQYFGPGTRLTVT.